The 25 T cell receptor beta chains below were found in one sample sequenced in a study of blood T cell repertoires in COVID-19. Libraries were prepared by immunoSEQ multiplex PCR; TCRdb keeps only in-frame clonotypes and omits some of them. The table shows some 150,000 clones, with roughly nine tenths occurring only once. Sequencing was done on a sample of peripheral blood. Every receptor here comes from a woman between 55 and 75 years old with COVID-19, enrolled during active disease.

This clone was counted a single time. The rearrangement joins TRBV24-1 to TRBJ1-5, with D maybe TRBD1 (5 bases). Per the germline V gene, CDR1 is KGHDR and CDR2 is SFDVKD. The V and J ends lost 5 bases and 2 bases respectively, with 9 bases between them. The CDR3 is 14 residues long. CDR3 nucleotide sequence: TGTGCCACCAGTGGGCAGGGCGGCAATCAGCCCCAGCATTTT. Its protein product is CATSGQGGNQPQHF.

The gene calls are TRBV5-4 and TRBJ2-6; TRBD1 is a possible D gene (5 bases). Germline CDR1 is SGHNT and CDR2 is YYREEE (reference sequence). The CDR3 consists of 17 residues. Trimming took 0 bases from V and 1 from J, leaving 11 bases between them. The CDR3 region has the DNA TGTGCCAGCAGCTTGGGGGGCAGGGCTTCTGGGGCCAACGTCCTGACTTTC. This sequence encodes CASSLGGRASGANVLTF.

This clone occurred once. The V gene is TRBV4-3, the J gene TRBJ2-5; possible D gene TRBD2, 5 bases. The ends were cut back, 1 base at V and 5 bases at J, with 17 bases in the middle. Per germline, CDR1 LGHNA and CDR2 YSLEER. This CDR3 has 16 residues. CDR3 amino acids: CASSQGRAGVVETQYF. The CDR3 bases are TGCGCCAGCAGCCAAGGAAGAGCCGGGGTCGTGGAGACCCAGTACTTC.

V gene TRBV19 combines with J gene TRBJ2-5; 8 bases align to TRBD1. Trimming cost V 3 bases and J 5 bases; bases outside gene matches: 11. CDR1 is LNHDA and CDR2 is SQIVND in the germline V gene (reference sequence). CDR3 length: 16 amino acids. CDR3 sequence: CASSMAGQGAIETQYF. The CDR3 DNA sequence: TGTGCCAGTAGTATGGCGGGGCAGGGGGCTATTGAGACCCAGTACTTC.

The rearrangement joins TRBV5-8 to TRBJ2-5, with 14 nucleotides matching TRBD2. Trimming at V came to 0 bases and at J to 0 bases, leaving 1 base not matched to a gene. CDR1 is SGHTS, CDR2 YDEGEE, per germline. CDR3 length: 17 residues. CDR3 sequence (DNA): TGTGCCAGCAGCTTGGGGACTAGCGGGGGGTACCAAGAGACCCAGTACTTC. It codes for CASSLGTSGGYQETQYF.

V and J are TRBV5-1 and TRBJ2-1; 8 positions match TRBD2. V trimming: 4 bases; J trimming: 10 bases; junction bases outside the gene matches: 7. Germline V gene lookup returns CDR1 SGHRS and CDR2 YFSETQ. The CDR3 totals 13 residues. The DNA of the CDR3 is TGCGCCAGCAGCCCAAGCGGGAGTTGGGAGCAGTTCTTC. This sequence encodes CASSPSGSWEQFF.

The chain has TRBV12-5 and TRBJ2-7; no clear D gene. The CDR3 has 11 amino acids. V was trimmed by 5 bases and J by 4 bases, leaving 6 bases between them. Germline V gene data show CDR1 as LGHNT and CDR2 as FRNRAP. This CDR3 is CASGLLYEQYF. The CDR3 coding sequence is TGTGCTAGTGGTCTCCTATACGAGCAGTACTTC.

On this clone: Germline and junction disagree at one end, which may indicate a read error. The J gene is TRBJ2-7, the V gene TRBV5-4, with 16 bases matching TRBD2. CDR1 SGHNT and CDR2 YYREEE come from the germline V gene (reference sequence). The CDR3 has 14 amino acids. CDR3 nucleotides: TGTGCCAGCAATCCTGACGGGACTAGCGGGAGGGCCTTCTTC. The encoded protein is CASNPDGTSGRAFF.

This chain joins TRBV2 and TRBJ1-6; D possibly corresponds to TRBD1 (6 bases). This CDR3 has 14 residues. The germline CDR1 and CDR2 sequences are SNHLY and FYNNEI. V lost 5 bases and J lost 4, with 9 bases in between. CDR3 nucleotides: TGTGCCAGCAGTCAGACAGGTTATAATTCACCCCTCCACTTT. This sequence encodes CASSQTGYNSPLHF.

This clone was detected only a few times. The chain employs TRBV7-3 and TRBJ1-1, with 7 bases lining up with TRBD1. The CDR3 runs to 11 residues. The V segment lost 6 bases and the J segment 8 bases; nucleotides outside the gene matches: 3. Germline CDR1 reads SGHTA; CDR2 reads FQGTGA. CDR3 nucleotides: TGTGCCAGCAGACAGGGACAGGAAGCTTTCTTT. Protein: CASRQGQEAFF. The full variable domain, completed using reference TRBV7-3 and TRBJ1-1, is GAGVSQTPSNKVTEKGKYVELRCDPISGHTALYWYRQSLGQGPEFLIYFQGTGAADDSGLPNDRFFAVRPEGSVSTLKIQRTERGDSAVYLCASRQGQEAFFGQGTRLTVV.

V usage is TRBV28 and J usage is TRBJ1-1; D gene uncertain. The germline gives CDR1 MDHEN, CDR2 SYDVKM. The CDR3 contains 12 residues. V dropped 6 bases and J dropped 7 bases, with 12 bases sitting between them. The CDR3 protein is CASSSSGIEAFF. The CDR3 DNA reads as TGTGCCAGCAGCTCATCGGGAATTGAAGCTTTCTTT. Variable domain in full (rest from reference TRBV28 and TRBJ1-1): DVKVTQSSRYLVKRTGEKVFLECVQDMDHENMFWYRQDPGLGLRLIYFSYDVKMKEKGDIPEGYSVSREKKERFSLILESASTNQTSMYLCASSSSGIEAFFGQGTRLTVV.

The chain recombines TRBV4-2 with TRBJ2-3, with 10 bases aligning to TRBD2. V dropped 6 bases and J dropped 0; count of bases not matched to a gene: 9. Germline V gives CDR1 LGHNA, CDR2 YNFKEQ. This CDR3 has 17 amino acids. CDR3 region: CASRRTSGTKSTDTQYF. The CDR3 DNA is TGTGCCAGCAGGAGGACTAGCGGCACCAAAAGCACAGATACGCAGTATTTT.

The chain employs TRBV6-2 or TRBV6-3 and TRBJ2-7; 7 bases map to TRBD1. This CDR3 region has 15 residues. The ends lost 2 bases at V and 7 bases at J; junction bases unmatched: 11. CDR1 and CDR2 from the germline V gene are MNHEY and SVGEGT. CDR3 sequence (DNA): TGTGCCAGCAGTTACCCCGGGACAGCCTTTGGGGAGCAGTACTTC. Translated: CASSYPGTAFGEQYF.

This rearrangement joins TRBV7-2 to TRBJ2-1; 9 positions match TRBD2. The ends lost 5 bases at V and 0 bases at J; junction bases unmatched: 5. The CDR3 is 16 residues long. Germline V gene sequence: CDR1 SGHTA, CDR2 FQGNSA. Written as DNA, the CDR3 is TGTGCCAGCAGCGCGACTAGCGGACTCTCCTACAATGAGCAGTTCTTC. It translates to CASSATSGLSYNEQFF.

This clone turned up a few times. The chain uses TRBV3-1 (or the pseudogene TRBV3-2) and TRBJ1-5; TRBD1 matches at 9 bases. With V trimmed by 1 base and J by 2 bases, 15 bases remained unmatched. The CDR3 runs 20 residues. Germline assignment: CDR1 LGHDT and CDR2 YNNKEL (reference sequence). Written as DNA, the CDR3 is TGTGCCAGCAGCCAAGGAATCATTCCTTGGACAGGGGTGCGCAATCAGCCCCAGCATTTT. Its translation: CASSQGIIPWTGVRNQPQHF.

The rearrangement uses TRBV29-1 and TRBJ2-2; TRBD1 aligns across 8 bases. V lost 6 bases, J lost 4 bases, and 4 bases stayed unmatched. Per germline, CDR1 SQVTM and CDR2 ANQGSEA. The CDR3 totals 13 residues. The CDR3 bases are TGCAGCGTGATTACAGGGGGCACCGGGGAGCTGTTTTTT. The encoded protein is CSVITGGTGELFF.

Only one count was recorded for this clone. Written as DNA, the CDR3 is TGTGCCACCAGTGACCCGACAGGGGGGGGAGAGACCCAGTACTTC. Protein: CATSDPTGGGETQYF. The chain employs TRBV24-1 and TRBJ2-5; TRBD1 aligns across 9 bases. V shed 4 bases and J 4 bases; nucleotides not matched to a gene: 6. The germline gives CDR1 KGHDR, CDR2 SFDVKD. This CDR3 is 15 amino acids long.

V and J are TRBV10-3 and TRBJ1-1; no definite D call. Trimming shortened V by 0 bases and J by 7 bases, and 9 bases separated the two germline ends. CDR1 is ENHRY and CDR2 is SYGVKD in the germline V gene. CDR3 length equals 13 residues. CDR3 bases: TGTGCCATCAGTGAGTCAAGAGATCTTGAAGCTTTCTTT. Protein: CAISESRDLEAFF.

This sequence joins TRBV4-2 and TRBJ1-2, with 8 nucleotides matching TRBD1. Germline V gene data show CDR1 as LGHNA and CDR2 as YNFKEQ. V gave up 1 base and J gave up 7 bases; unmatched junction bases: 8. The CDR3 runs to 15 residues. The CDR3 loop is CASSQGQGAGGGYTF. In DNA form, the CDR3 reads TGTGCCAGCAGCCAAGGGCAGGGGGCAGGGGGTGGCTACACCTTC.

The CDR3, as DNA: TGTGCCAGCAGACCGTTCAGGGGCGAGCAGTACTTC. This sequence encodes CASRPFRGEQYF. The J gene is TRBJ2-7, the V gene TRBV19, with a possible D match to TRBD1 (6 bases). Germline CDR1 LNHDA, CDR2 SQIVND (reference sequence). CDR3 length equals 12 residues. V lost 9 bases, J lost 6 bases, and 15 bases lay in between.

The genes are TRBV5-1 and TRBJ2-7; 8 bases are a match to TRBD2. V shed 4 bases and J 5 bases; nucleotides not matched to a gene: 5. Per germline, CDR1 SGHRS and CDR2 YFSETQ. This CDR3 has 13 amino acids. As DNA, the CDR3 is TGCGCCAGCAGCCCGGGACTAGAGGACGAGCAGTACTTC. Protein sequence: CASSPGLEDEQYF. Full variable domain (missing parts from reference TRBV5-1 and TRBJ2-7): KAGVTQTPRYLIKTRGQQVTLSCSPISGHRSVSWYQQTPGQGLQFLFEYFSETQRNKGNFPGRFSGRQFSNSRSEMNVSTLELGDSALYLCASSPGLEDEQYFGPGTRLTVT.

The rearrangement links TRBV19 to TRBJ2-2; TRBD2 is a possible D gene (5 bases). CDR3 size: 14 residues. V lost 2 bases and J 3 bases, leaving 7 bases between the germline ends. From germline, CDR1 is LNHDA and CDR2 SQIVND (reference sequence). CDR3: CASSIIGDTGELFF. Written as DNA, the CDR3 is TGTGCCAGTAGTATAATCGGGGACACCGGGGAGCTGTTTTTT.

V and J are TRBV6-6 and TRBJ1-2; D ambiguous. The ends were cut back, 2 bases at V and 2 bases at J, with 12 bases in the middle. This CDR3 has 15 residues. Germline V gene lookup returns CDR1 MNHNY and CDR2 SVGAGI (reference sequence). The chain's CDR3 is CASSYQLGGNYGYTF. CDR3 nucleotides: TGTGCCAGCAGTTACCAATTGGGAGGGAACTATGGCTACACCTTC.

The genes are TRBV3-1 (or the pseudogene TRBV3-2) and TRBJ1-4, with D maybe TRBD1 (5 bases). The CDR3 runs to 14 residues. Deletions cut 3 bases from V and 4 bases from J, with 9 bases between. The germline V gene encodes CDR1 LGHDT and CDR2 YNNKEL (reference sequence). CDR3 region: CASSQQGINEKLFF. CDR3 coding DNA: TGTGCCAGCAGCCAGCAGGGTATTAATGAAAAACTGTTTTTT.

This chain connects TRBV19 to TRBJ1-2, with 11 positions matching TRBD1. The CDR3 length is 16 residues. The J segment lost 5 bases and the V segment lost 5 bases, leaving 10 bases of the junction unmatched. CDR1 is LNHDA and CDR2 is SQIVND in the germline V gene (reference sequence). The CDR3 sequence: CASSSSPGQGVYGYTF. CDR3 sequence (DNA): TGTGCCAGTAGTTCCTCCCCGGGACAGGGGGTTTATGGCTACACCTTC.